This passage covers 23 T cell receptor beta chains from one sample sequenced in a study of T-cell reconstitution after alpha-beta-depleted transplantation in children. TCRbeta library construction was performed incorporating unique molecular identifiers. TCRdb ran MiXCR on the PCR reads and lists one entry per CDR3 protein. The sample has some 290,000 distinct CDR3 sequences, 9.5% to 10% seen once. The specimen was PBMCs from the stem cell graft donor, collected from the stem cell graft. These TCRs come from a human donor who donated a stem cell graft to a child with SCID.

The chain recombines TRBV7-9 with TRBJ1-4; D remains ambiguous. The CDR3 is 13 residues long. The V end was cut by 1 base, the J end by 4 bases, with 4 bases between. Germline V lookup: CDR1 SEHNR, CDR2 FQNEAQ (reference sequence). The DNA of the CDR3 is TGTGCCAGCAGCTTAGACCTTAATGAAAAACTGTTTTTT. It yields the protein CASSLDLNEKLFF.

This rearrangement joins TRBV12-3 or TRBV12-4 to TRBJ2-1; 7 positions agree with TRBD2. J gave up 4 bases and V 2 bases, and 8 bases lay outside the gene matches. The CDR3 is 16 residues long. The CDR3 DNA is TGTGCCAGCAGTTTAAGGGTACTAGCGAGGTACAATGAGCAGTTCTTC. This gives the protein CASSLRVLARYNEQFF.

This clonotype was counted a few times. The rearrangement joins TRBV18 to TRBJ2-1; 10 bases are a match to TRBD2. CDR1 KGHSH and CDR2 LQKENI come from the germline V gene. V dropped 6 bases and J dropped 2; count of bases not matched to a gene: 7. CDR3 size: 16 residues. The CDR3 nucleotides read TGTGCCAGCTCGCCGGCACTAGCGGGGCCCTACAATGAGCAGTTCTTC. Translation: CASSPALAGPYNEQFF.

Here the CDR3 DNA reads TGCGCCAGCAGCTTGTTGGGGAGCGGGACCTACGAGCAGTACTTC. Protein: CASSLLGSGTYEQYF. This chain links TRBV5-1 with TRBJ2-7; 7 bases line up with TRBD2. With V trimmed by 1 base and J by 2 bases, 6 bases remained unmatched. The length of the CDR3 is 15 residues. Germline lookup yields CDR1 SGHRS and CDR2 YFSETQ.

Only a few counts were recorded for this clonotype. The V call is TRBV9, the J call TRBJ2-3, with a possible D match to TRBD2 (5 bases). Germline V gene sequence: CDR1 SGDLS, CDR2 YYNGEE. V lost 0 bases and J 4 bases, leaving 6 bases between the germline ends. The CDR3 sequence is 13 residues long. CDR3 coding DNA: TGTGCCAGCAGCGTAGCGGGGTCAGATACGCAGTATTTT. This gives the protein CASSVAGSDTQYF.

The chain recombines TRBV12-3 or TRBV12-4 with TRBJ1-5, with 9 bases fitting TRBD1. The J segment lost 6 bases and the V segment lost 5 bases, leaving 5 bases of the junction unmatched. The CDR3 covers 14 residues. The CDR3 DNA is TGTGCCAGCAGTCCGTCGACAGGGGGTCAGCCCCAGCATTTT. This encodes CASSPSTGGQPQHF.

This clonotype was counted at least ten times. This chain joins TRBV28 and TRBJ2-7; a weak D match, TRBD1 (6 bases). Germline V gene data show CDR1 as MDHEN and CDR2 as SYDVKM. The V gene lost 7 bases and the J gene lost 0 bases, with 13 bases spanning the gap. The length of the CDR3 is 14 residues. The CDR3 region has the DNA TGTGCCAGCAACTTACAGGGAAACTCCTACGAGCAGTACTTC. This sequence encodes CASNLQGNSYEQYF.

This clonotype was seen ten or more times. CDR3 amino acids: CAIDGGLGELFF. CDR3 nucleotides: TGTGCCATCGACGGGGGCCTCGGGGAGCTGTTTTTT. The chain recombines TRBV10-3 with TRBJ2-2; D possibly uses TRBD1 or TRBD2 (6 bases each). The germline V and J ends were trimmed by 8 bases and 7 bases, with 11 bases remaining between them. This CDR3 is 12 amino acids long. Germline V lookup: CDR1 ENHRY, CDR2 SYGVKD.

As DNA, the CDR3 is TGCGCCACCCCCGGGGGGCAGACAGATTGGTCCGGGGAGCTGTTTTTT. Translated, it gives CATPGGQTDWSGELFF. The V and J genes are TRBV5-1 and TRBJ2-2; tentative D call: TRBD2 (7 bases). Germline V gene data show CDR1 as SGHRS and CDR2 as YFSETQ. The CDR3 runs to 16 residues. The V end lost 9 bases, the J end lost 6 bases, and 24 bases lay between the germline ends.

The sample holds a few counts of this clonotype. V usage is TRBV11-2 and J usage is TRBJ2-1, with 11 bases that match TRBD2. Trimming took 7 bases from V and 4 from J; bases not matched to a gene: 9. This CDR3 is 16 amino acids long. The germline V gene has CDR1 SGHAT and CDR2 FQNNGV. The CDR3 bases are TGTGCCAGCAACCTAGCGGGGGGCCTTGTTTACAATGAGCAGTTCTTC. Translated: CASNLAGGLVYNEQFF. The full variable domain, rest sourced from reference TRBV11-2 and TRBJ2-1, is EAGVAQSPRYKIIEKRQSVAFWCNPISGHATLYWYQQILGQGPKLLIQFQNNGVVDDSQLPKDRFSAERLKGVDSTLKIQPAKLEDSAVYLCASNLAGGLVYNEQFFGPGTRLTVL.

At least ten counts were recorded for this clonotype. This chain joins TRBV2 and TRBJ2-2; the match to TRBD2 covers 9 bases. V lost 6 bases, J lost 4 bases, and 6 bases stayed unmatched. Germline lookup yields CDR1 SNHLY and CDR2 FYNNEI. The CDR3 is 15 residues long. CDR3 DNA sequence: TGTGCCAGCAGACCCGGGACTAGCCGCACCGGGGAGCTGTTTTTT. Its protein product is CASRPGTSRTGELFF.

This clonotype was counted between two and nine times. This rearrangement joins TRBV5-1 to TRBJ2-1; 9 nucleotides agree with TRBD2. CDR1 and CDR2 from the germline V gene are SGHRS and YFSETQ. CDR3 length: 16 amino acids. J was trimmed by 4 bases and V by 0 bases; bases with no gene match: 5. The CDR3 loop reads CASSLVGGGDYNEQFF. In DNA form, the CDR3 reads TGCGCCAGCAGCTTGGTTGGCGGGGGGGATTACAATGAGCAGTTCTTC.

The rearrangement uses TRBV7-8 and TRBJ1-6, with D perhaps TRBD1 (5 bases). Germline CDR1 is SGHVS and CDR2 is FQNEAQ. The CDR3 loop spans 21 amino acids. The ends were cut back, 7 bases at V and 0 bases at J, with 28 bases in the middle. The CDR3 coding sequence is TGTGCCAGCACTAAAGTAGGCTGGAGGCAGGGCGTGAGCTCCTATAATTCACCCCTCCACTTT. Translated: CASTKVGWRQGVSSYNSPLHF.

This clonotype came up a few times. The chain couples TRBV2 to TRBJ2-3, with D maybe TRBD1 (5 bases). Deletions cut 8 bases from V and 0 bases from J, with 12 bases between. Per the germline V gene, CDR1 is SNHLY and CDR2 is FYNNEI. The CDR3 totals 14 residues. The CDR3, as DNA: TGTGCCAGCTATTGGGGCAGGAGCACAGATACGCAGTATTTT. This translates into CASYWGRSTDTQYF.

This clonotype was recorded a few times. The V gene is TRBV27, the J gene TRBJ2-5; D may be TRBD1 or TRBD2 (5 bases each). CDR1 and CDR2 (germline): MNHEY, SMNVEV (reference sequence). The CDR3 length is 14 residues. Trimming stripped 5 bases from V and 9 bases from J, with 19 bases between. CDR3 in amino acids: CASSPGTPSIAQYF. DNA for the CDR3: TGTGCCAGCAGTCCCGGGACCCCTAGTATAGCCCAGTACTTC.

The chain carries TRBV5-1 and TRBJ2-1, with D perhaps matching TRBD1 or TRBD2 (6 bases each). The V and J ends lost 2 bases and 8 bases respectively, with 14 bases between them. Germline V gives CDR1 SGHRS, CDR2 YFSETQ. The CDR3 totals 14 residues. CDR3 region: CASSFRGRMDEQFF. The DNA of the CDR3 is TGCGCCAGCAGCTTTAGGGGGAGGATGGATGAGCAGTTCTTC. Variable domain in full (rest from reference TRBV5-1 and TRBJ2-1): KAGVTQTPRYLIKTRGQQVTLSCSPISGHRSVSWYQQTPGQGLQFLFEYFSETQRNKGNFPGRFSGRQFSNSRSEMNVSTLELGDSALYLCASSFRGRMDEQFFGPGTRLTVL.

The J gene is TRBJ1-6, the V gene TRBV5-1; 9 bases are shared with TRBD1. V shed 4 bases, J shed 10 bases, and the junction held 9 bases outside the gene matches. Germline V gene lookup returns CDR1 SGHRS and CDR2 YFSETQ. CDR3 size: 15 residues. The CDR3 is CASSQGQGKESPLHF. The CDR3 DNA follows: TGCGCCAGCAGCCAAGGACAGGGGAAGGAGTCACCCCTCCACTTT.

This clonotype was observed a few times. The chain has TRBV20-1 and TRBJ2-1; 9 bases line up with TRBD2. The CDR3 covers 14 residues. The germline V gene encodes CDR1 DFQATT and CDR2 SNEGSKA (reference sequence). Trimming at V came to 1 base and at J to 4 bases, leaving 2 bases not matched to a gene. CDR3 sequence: CSARGRGGYNEQFF. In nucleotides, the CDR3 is TGCAGTGCTAGAGGGCGGGGGGGTTACAATGAGCAGTTCTTC.

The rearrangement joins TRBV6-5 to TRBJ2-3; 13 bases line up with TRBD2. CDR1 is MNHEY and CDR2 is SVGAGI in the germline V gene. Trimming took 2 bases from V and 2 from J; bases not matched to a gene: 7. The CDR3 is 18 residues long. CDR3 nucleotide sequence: TGTGCCAGCAGTTACAGGACTAGCGGGGGCCGGATCACAGATACGCAGTATTTT. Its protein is CASSYRTSGGRITDTQYF.

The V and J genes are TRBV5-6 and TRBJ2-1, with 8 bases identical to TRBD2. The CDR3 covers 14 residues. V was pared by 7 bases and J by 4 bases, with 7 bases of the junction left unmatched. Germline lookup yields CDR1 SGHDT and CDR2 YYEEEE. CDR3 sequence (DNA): TGTGCCAGCTTTCGGCGGGGGGAATACAATGAGCAGTTCTTC. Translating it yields CASFRRGEYNEQFF.

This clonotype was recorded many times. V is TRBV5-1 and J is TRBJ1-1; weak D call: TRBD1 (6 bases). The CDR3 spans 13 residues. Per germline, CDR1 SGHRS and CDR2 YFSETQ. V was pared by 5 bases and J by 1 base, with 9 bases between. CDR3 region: CASRVDRNTEAFF. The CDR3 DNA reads TGCGCCAGCAGAGTGGACAGGAACACTGAAGCTTTCTTT.

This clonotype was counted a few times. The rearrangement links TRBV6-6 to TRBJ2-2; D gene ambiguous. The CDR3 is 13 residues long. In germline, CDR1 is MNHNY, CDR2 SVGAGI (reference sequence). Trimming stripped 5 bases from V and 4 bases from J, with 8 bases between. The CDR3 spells CASSLVFTGELFF. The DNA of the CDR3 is TGTGCCAGCAGTCTCGTTTTCACCGGGGAGCTGTTTTTT.

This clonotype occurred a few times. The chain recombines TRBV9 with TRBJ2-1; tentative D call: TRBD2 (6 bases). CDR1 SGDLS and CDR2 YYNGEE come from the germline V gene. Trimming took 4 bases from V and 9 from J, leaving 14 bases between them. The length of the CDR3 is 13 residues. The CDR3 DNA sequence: TGTGCCAGCAGCCTCGGGGAGGCGACTGAGCAGTTCTTC. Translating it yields CASSLGEATEQFF.